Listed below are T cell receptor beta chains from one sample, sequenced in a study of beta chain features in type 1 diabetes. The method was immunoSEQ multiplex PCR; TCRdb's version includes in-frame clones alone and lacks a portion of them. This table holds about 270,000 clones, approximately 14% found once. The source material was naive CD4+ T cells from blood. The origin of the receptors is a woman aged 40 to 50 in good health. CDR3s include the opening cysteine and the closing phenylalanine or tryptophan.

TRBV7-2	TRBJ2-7	CASSFGRDYEQYF
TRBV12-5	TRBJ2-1	CASGLVVTGAYNEQFF
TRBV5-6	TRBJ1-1	CASSSGHRNTEAFF
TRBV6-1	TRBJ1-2	CASSERGGPGDGYTF
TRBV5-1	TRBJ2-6	CASINRGLSGANVLTF
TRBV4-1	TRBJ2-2	CASSQDRDSANTGELFF
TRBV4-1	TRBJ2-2	CASSQPGLAGGFGELFF
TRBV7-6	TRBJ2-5	CASSLGGASGGIKKTQYF
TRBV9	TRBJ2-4	CASSVGDTNKNIQYF
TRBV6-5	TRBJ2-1	CASSKRYEQFF
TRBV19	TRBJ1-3	CASSIEGARGTGNTIYF
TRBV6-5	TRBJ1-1	CASSYHSMNTEAFF
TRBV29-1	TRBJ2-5	CSIGQGQETQYF
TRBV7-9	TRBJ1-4	CASSLTVRSRTLEKLFF
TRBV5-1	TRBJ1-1	CASSLGLGRNTEAFF
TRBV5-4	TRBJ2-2	CASSVSGGAGTGELFF
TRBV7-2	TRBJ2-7	CASSRSDRSSYEQYF
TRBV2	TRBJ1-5	CASNEGGYSNQPQHF
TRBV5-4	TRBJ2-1	CASSLEVNGAREQFF
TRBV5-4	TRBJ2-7	CASSSGGPNYEQYF
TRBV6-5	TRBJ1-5	CASSYSKRNQPQHF
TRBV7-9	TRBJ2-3	CASIYRSGRPNQADTQYF
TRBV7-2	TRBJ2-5	CASSRGGSQETQYF
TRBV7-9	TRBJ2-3	CASSSPGLFLTDTQYF
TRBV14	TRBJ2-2	CASSLLYTGELFF
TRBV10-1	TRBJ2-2	CASSPSGGYTGELFF
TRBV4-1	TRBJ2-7	CASSPPDRAYEQYF
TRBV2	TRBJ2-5	CASRTGVGAPQETQYF
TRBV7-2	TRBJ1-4	CASSLAPMSEKLFF
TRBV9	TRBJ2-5	CASSSRTSGQETQYF
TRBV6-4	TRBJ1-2	CASSDPKTGNYGYTF
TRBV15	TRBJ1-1	CATSVSGGGAEAFF
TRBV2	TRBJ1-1	CASSNRGDTEAFF
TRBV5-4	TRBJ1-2	CASSLEQGLHGYTF
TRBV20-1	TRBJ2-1	CSVLVGNEQFF
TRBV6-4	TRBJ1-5	CASRGLGQVSQPQHF
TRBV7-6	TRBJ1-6	CASSLSAGGNSPLHF
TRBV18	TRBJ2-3	CASSPTGQGGIDTQYF
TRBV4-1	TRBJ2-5	CASSPTTIAETQYF
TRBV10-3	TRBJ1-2	CAISETPWDRNYGYTF
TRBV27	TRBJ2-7	CASSPIANRRVPYEQYF
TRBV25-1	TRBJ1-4	CASGSQGANEKLFF
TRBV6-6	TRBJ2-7	CASRPRRTVNYEQYF
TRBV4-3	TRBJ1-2	CASSPGQVYGYTF
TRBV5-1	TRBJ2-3	CASSLATSGDTQYF